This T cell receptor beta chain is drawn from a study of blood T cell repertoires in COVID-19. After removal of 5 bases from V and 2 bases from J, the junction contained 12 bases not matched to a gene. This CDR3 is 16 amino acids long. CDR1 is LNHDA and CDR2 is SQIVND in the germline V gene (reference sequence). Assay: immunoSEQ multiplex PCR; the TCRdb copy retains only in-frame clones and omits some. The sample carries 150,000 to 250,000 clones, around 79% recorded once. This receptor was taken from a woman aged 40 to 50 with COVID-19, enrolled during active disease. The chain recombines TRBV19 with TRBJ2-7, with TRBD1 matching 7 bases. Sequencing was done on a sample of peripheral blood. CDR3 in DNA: TGTGCCAGTAGTGGGTCCGGGACAGAGCGCCCCTACGAGCAGTACTTC. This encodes CASSGSGTERPYEQYF.